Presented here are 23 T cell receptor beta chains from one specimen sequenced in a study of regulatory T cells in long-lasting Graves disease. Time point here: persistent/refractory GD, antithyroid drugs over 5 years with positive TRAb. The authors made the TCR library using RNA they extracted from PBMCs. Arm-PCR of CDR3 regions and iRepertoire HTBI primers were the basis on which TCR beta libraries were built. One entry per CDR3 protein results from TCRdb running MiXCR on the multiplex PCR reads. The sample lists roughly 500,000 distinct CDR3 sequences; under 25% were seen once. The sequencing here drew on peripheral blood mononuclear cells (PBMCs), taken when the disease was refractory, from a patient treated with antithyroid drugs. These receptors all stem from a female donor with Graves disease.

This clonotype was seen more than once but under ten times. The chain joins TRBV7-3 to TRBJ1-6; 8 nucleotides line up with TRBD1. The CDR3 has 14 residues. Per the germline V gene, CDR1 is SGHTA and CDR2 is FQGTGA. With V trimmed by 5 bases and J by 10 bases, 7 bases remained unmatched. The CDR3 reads CASSRQGRGSPLHF. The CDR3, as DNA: TGTGCCAGCAGCAGACAGGGGCGGGGATCACCCCTCCACTTT.

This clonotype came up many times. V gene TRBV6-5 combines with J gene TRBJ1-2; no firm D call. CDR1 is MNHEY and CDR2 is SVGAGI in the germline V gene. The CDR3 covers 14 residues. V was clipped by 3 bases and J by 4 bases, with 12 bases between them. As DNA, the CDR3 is TGTGCCAGCAGTTATACCGGGCCACCCTATGGCTACACCTTC. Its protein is CASSYTGPPYGYTF.

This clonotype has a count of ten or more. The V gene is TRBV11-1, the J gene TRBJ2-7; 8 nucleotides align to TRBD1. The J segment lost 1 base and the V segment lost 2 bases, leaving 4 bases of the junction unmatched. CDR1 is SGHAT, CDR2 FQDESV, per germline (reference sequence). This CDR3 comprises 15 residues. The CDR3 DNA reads TGTGCCAGCAGCTTATCAGGGGGCGAATCCTACGAGCAGTACTTC. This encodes CASSLSGGESYEQYF.

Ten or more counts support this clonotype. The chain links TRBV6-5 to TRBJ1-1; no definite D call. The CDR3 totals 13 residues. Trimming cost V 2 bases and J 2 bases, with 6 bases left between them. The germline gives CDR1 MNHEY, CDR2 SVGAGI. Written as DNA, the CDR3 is TGTGCCAGCAGTTACGAAAGCAACACTGAAGCTTTCTTT. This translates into CASSYESNTEAFF.

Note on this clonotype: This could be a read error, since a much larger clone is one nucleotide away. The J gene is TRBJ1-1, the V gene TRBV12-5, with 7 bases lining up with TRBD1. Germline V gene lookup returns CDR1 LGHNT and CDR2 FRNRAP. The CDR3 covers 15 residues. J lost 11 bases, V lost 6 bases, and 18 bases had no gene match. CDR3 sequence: CASGFTLGQLKTAFF. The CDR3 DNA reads TGTGCTAGTGGCTTTACACTGGGACAGCTAAAGACCGCTTTCTTT.

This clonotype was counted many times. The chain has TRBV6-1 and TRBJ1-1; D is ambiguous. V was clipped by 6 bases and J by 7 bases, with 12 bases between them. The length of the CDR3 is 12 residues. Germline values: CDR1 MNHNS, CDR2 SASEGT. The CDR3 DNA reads TGTGCCAGCAGCCCACCCTCGGGTGAAGCTTTCTTT. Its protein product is CASSPPSGEAFF.

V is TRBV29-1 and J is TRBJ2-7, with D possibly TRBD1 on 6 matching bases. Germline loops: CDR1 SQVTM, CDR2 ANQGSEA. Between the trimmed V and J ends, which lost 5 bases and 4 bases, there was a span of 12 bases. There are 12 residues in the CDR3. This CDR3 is CSVRIGGYEQYF. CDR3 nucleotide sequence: TGCAGCGTTCGAATAGGGGGATACGAGCAGTACTTC.

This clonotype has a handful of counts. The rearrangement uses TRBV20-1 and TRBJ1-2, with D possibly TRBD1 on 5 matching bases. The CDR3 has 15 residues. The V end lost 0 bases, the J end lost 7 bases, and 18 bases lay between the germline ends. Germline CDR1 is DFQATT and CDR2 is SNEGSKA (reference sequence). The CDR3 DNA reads TGCAGTGCTAGAGATTCTGGGGGAAGATCTAGTGGCTACACCTTC. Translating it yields CSARDSGGRSSGYTF.

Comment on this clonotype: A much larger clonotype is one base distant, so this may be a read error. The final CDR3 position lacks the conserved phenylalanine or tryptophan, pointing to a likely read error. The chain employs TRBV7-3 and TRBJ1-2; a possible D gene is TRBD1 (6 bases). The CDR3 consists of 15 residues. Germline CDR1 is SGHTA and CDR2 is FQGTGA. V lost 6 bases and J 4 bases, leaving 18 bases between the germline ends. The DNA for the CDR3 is TGTGCCAGCAGTTCTAATCCGGGGGCTGTCTATGGCTACACCTCC. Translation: CASSSNPGAVYGYTS.

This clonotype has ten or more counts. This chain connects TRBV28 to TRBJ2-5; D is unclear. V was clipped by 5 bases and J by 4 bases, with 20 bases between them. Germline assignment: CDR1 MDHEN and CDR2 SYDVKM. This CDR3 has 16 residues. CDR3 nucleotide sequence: TGTGCCAGCAGTCCAGATCTGAGGCAGTGGGGAGAGACCCAGTACTTC. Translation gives CASSPDLRQWGETQYF.

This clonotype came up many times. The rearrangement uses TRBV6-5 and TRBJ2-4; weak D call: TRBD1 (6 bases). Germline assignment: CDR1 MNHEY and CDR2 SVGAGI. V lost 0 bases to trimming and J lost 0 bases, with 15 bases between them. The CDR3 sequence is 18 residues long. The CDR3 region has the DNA TGTGCCAGCAGTTACTCGATTTTGACAGGTCTAGCCAAAAACATTCAGTACTTC. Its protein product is CASSYSILTGLAKNIQYF.

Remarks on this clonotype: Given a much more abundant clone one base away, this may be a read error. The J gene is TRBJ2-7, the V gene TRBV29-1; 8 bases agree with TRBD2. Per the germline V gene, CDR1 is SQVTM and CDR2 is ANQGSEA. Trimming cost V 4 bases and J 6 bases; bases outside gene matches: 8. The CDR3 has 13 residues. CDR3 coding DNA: TGCAGCGTTGGATGGAGCGGGGGTCTCGAGCAGTACTTC. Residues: CSVGWSGGLEQYF.

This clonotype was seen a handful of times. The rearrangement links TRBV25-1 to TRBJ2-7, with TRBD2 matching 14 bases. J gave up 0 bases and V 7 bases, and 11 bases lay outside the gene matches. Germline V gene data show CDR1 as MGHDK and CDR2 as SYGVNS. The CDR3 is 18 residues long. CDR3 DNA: TGTGCCAGCACCCTGACTAGCGGGAGGGCCGAGGGCTCCTACGAGCAGTACTTC. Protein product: CASTLTSGRAEGSYEQYF.

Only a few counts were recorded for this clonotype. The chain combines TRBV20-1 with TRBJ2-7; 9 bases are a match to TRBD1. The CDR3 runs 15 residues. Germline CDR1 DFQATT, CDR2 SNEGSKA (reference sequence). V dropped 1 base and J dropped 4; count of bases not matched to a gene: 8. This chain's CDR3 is CSARGSGQGSYEQYF. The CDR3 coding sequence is TGCAGTGCTAGAGGGTCGGGACAGGGTTCTTACGAGCAGTACTTC.

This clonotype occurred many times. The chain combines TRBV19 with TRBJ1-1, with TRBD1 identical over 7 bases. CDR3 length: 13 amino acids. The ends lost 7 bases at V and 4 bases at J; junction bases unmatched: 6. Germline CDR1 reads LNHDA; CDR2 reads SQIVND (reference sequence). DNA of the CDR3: TGTGCCAGTAACATCAACAGGGGCACTGAAGCTTTCTTT. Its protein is CASNINRGTEAFF.

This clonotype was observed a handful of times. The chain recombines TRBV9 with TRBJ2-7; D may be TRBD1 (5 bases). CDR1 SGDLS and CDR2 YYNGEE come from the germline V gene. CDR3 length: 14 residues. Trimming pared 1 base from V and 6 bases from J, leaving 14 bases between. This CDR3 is CASSVSGPAPEQYF. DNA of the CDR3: TGTGCCAGCAGCGTATCAGGGCCAGCGCCCGAGCAGTACTTC.

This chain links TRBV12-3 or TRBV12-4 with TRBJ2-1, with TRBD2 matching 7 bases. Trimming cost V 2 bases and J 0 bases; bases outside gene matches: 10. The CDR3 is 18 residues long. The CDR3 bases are TGTGCCAGCAGTTTAACGGTCAACCTAGCGGTCTCCTACAATGAGCAGTTCTTC. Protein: CASSLTVNLAVSYNEQFF.

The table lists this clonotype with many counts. The CDR3 here is CAFYRDSSNYGYTF. CDR3 DNA sequence: TGTGCCTTCTACCGGGACAGCTCTAACTATGGCTACACCTTC. This chain joins TRBV30 and TRBJ1-2; TRBD1 aligns across 7 bases. From germline, CDR1 is GTSNPN and CDR2 SVGIG (reference sequence). Germline trimming cut 7 bases from V and 0 bases from J; bases unmatched to any gene: 8. CDR3 size: 14 residues.

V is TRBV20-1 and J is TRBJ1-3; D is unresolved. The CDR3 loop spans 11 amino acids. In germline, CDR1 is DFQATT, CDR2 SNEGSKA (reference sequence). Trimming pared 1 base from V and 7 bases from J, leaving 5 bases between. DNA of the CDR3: TGCAGTGCTAGAGCCGACAACACCATATATTTT. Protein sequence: CSARADNTIYF.

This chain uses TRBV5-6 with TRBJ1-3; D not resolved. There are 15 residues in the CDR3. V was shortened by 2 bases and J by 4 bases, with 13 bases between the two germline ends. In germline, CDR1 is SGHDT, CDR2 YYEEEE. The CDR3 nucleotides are TGTGCCAGCAGCTTCGGGGTCCCCATAGGAAACACCATATATTTT. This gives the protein CASSFGVPIGNTIYF.

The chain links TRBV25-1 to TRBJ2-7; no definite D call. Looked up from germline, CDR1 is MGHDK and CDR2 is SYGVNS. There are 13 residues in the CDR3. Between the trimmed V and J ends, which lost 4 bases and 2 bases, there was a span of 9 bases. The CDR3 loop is CASSADTPYEQYF. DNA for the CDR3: TGTGCCAGCAGTGCCGACACCCCCTACGAGCAGTACTTC.

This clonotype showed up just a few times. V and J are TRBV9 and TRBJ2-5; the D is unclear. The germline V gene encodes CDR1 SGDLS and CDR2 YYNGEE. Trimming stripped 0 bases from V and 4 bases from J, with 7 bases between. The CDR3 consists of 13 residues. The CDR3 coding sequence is TGTGCCAGCAGCGTAGGGCAGATAGAGACCCAGTACTTC. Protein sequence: CASSVGQIETQYF.

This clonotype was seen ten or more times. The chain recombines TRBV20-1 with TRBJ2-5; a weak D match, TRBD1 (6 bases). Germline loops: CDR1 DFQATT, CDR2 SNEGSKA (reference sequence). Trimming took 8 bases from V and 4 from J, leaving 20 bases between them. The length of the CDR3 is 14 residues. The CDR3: CSLRAGVTLETQYF. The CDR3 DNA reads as TGCAGTTTAAGGGCAGGGGTCACCTTAGAGACCCAGTACTTC.